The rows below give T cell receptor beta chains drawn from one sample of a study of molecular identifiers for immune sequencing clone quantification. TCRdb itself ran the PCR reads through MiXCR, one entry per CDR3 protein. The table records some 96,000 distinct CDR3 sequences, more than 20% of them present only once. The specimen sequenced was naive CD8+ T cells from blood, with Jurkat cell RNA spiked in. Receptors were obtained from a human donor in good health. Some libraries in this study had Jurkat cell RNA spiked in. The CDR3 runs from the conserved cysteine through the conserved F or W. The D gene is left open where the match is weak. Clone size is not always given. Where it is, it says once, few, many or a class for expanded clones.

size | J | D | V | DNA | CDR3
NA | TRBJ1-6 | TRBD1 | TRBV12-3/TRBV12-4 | TGTGCCAGCAGTTGGGACAGGTTTATTTCACCCCTCCACTTT | CASSWDRFISPLHF
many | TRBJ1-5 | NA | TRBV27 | TGTGCCAGCAGTTTGGCGGTTGGTCAGCCCCAGCATTTT | CASSLAVGQPQHF
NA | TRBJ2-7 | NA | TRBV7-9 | TGTGCCAGCAGCTCCGACAGCCTCGAGCAGTACTTC | CASSSDSLEQYF
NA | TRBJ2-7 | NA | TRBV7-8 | TGTGCCAGCAGCTTAGAAGCAGGCTGGGCCTACGAGCAGCACTTC | CASSLEAGWAYEQHF
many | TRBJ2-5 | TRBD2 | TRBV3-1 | TGTGCCAGCAGCCAAGAGCGGGCAGCGGGGAGCAAGAGAACCCAGTACTTC | CASSQERAAGSKRTQYF
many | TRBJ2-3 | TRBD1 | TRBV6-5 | TGTGCCAGCAGCTACGGGACAGGGGGCGCGACAGATACGCAGTATTTT | CASSYGTGGATDTQYF
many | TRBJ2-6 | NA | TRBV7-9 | TGTGCTGTTCAGGGACAACCACTCTCTGGGGCCAACGTCCTGACTTTC | CAVQGQPLSGANVLTF
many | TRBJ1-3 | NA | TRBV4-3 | TGCGCCAGCAGCCAAAGGGGCTCTGGAAACACCATATATTTT | CASSQRGSGNTIYF
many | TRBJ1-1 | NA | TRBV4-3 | TGCGCCAGCAGCCAAGATAGGGTGAGTGGAGGAGACACTGAAGCTTTCTTT | CASSQDRVSGGDTEAFF
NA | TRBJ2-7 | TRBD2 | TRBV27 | TGTGCCAGCAGTTTATCCGGCGGGGGGCCCCCATACGAGCAGTACTTC | CASSLSGGGPPYEQYF
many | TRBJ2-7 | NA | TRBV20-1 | TGCAGTGCTAGACCAGGTTTTGGTAACGAGCAGTACTTC | CSARPGFGNEQYF
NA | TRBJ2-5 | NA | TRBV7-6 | TGTGCCAGCGAGGGGGAGACCCAGTACTTC | CASEGETQYF
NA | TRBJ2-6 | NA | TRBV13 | TGTGCCAGCAGCCCCCGGCAGGGGCATTCTGGGGCCACCGTCCTGCCTTTC | CASSPRQGHSGATVLPF